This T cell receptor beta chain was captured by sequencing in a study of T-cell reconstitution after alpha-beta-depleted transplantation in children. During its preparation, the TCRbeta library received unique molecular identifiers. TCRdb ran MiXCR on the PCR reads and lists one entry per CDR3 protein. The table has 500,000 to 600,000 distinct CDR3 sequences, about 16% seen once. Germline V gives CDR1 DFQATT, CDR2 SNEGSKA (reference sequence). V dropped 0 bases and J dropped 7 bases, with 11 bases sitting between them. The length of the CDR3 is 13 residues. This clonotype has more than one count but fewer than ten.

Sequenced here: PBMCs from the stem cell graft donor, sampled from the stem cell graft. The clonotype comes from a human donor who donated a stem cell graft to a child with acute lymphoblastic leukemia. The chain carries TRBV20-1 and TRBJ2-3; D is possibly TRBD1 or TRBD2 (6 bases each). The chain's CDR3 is CSAREGGGHTQYF. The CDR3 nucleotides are TGCAGTGCTAGAGAAGGGGGAGGTCATACGCAGTATTTT.